Following are 2 T cell receptor beta chains from one sample sequenced in a study of blood T cell repertoires in COVID-19. The data were produced by immunoSEQ multiplex PCR, yet TCRdb's version contains in-frame clones alone and is incomplete. The table records roughly 120,000 clones, 86% of them present only once. The sample consisted of peripheral blood. All receptors come from a man aged 70 or older who had recovered from COVID-19.

The chain is built from TRBV9 and TRBJ1-4, with 11 bases aligning to TRBD1. The CDR3 extends over 15 amino acids. V dropped 0 bases and J dropped 7; count of bases not matched to a gene: 2. The germline V gene has CDR1 SGDLS and CDR2 YYNGEE. The CDR3 coding sequence is TGTGCCAGCAGCGTAGGGGACAGGGGGGGTGAAAAACTGTTTTTT. This translates into CASSVGDRGGEKLFF.

This chain connects TRBV28 to TRBJ1-1; D may be TRBD1 (5 bases). Germline CDR1 reads MDHEN; CDR2 reads SYDVKM. The CDR3 spans 13 residues. The V and J ends lost 2 bases and 5 bases respectively, with 9 bases between them. CDR3 sequence reads: CASSLGGRTEAFF. As DNA, the CDR3 is TGTGCCAGCAGTTTAGGGGGGAGGACTGAAGCTTTCTTT.